Below are 5 T cell receptor beta chains sequenced from a single sample in a study of blood T cell repertoires in COVID-19. Clones were read by immunoSEQ multiplex PCR, and TCRdb kept only the in-frame ones, dropping some. This table holds tens of thousands of clones, about 80% found once. The sequenced material came from peripheral blood. These receptors were obtained from a man in his fifties or sixties with COVID-19, enrolled during active disease.

The chain couples TRBV19 to TRBJ1-2; 9 bases agree with TRBD1. Germline lookup yields CDR1 LNHDA and CDR2 SQIVND (reference sequence). This CDR3 has 14 amino acids. With V trimmed by 6 bases and J by 1 base, 3 bases remained unmatched. This chain's CDR3 is CASRDRGFNYGYTF. The CDR3 region has the DNA TGTGCCAGTAGGGACAGGGGATTTAACTATGGCTACACCTTC.

V is TRBV2 and J is TRBJ1-6; no firm D call. Germline V gene sequence: CDR1 SNHLY, CDR2 FYNNEI. CDR3 length: 17 amino acids. V was trimmed by 3 bases and J by 0 bases, leaving 12 bases between them. The DNA for the CDR3 is TGTGCCAGCAGTGATGACTTCTTCGCCTCCTATAATTCACCCCTCCACTTT. Translation: CASSDDFFASYNSPLHF. The variable domain in full, with the rest retrieved from reference TRBV2 and TRBJ1-6, is EPEVTQTPSHQVTQMGQEVILRCVPISNHLYFYWYRQILGQKVEFLVSFYNNEISEKSEIFDDQFSVERPDGSNFTLKIRSTKLEDSAMYFCASSDDFFASYNSPLHFGNGTRLTVT.

The CDR3: CASSQDETGGNEQFF. Here the CDR3 DNA reads TGCGCCAGCAGCCAAGATGAGACAGGGGGAAATGAGCAGTTCTTC. V gene TRBV4-1 combines with J gene TRBJ2-1; 9 positions match TRBD1. V lost 0 bases to trimming and J lost 7 bases; unmatched junction nucleotides: 4. The CDR3 is made up of 15 amino acids. From germline, CDR1 is MGHRA and CDR2 YSYEKL.

J is TRBJ2-7 and V is TRBV7-6; a weak D match, TRBD1 (6 bases). V lost 5 bases to trimming and J lost 0 bases, with 11 bases between them. Looked up from germline, CDR1 is SGHVS and CDR2 is FNYEAQ. This CDR3 is 14 amino acids long. In DNA form, the CDR3 reads TGTGCCAGCAGCCCGACAGGCCCCTCCTACGAGCAGTACTTC. It is translated as CASSPTGPSYEQYF.

The chain carries TRBV6-6 and TRBJ2-5, with 9 bases identical to TRBD2. Losses at the gene ends were 8 bases for V and 4 bases for J; bases not matched to a gene: 14. The CDR3 loop spans 16 amino acids. Germline values: CDR1 MNHNY, CDR2 SVGAGI (reference sequence). The CDR3 coding sequence is TGTGCCAGCGGTCAAGGCTACGGCGGGGGGGGAGAGACCCAGTACTTC. Amino acid sequence: CASGQGYGGGGETQYF.